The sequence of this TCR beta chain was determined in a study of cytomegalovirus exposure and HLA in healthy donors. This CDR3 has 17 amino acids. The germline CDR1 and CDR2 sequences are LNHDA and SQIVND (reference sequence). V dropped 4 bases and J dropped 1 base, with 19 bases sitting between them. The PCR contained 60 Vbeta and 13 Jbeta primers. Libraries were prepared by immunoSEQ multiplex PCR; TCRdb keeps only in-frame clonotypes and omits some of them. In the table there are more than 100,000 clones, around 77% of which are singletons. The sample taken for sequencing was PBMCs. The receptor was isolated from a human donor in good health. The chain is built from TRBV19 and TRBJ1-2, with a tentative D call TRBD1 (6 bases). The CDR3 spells CASSTLTGFTLNYGYTF. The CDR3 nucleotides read TGTGCCAGTAGTACCCTAACAGGGTTCACCCTTAACTATGGCTACACCTTC.